This TCR beta chain came from a study of T-cell reconstitution after alpha-beta-depleted transplantation in children. A remark on this clonotype: Antigen: not known.

During its preparation, the TCRbeta library received unique molecular identifiers. TCRdb ran MiXCR on the PCR reads and lists one entry per CDR3 protein. The sample has fewer than 750,000 distinct CDR3 sequences; roughly 30% are singletons. CDR3 length: 14 amino acids. Trimming at V came to 1 base and at J to 9 bases, leaving 8 bases not matched to a gene. Germline V gene sequence: CDR1 DFQATT, CDR2 SNEGSKA (reference sequence). Findings and caveats of the study: T-cell numbers and diversity one year post-transplant derived largely from freshly generated T cells. Surviving recipient cells, namely T cells and thymic progenitors, were the source of high day-60 TCRbeta diversity in some patients.

The genes are TRBV20-1 and TRBJ2-1; TRBD2 aligns across 8 bases. The specimen was PBMCs, collected before TCRalphabeta/CD19-depleted stem cell transplant. This TCR was sampled from a boy younger than two with Wiskott-Aldrich syndrome, due to receive a stem cell transplant. In DNA, the CDR3 is TGCAGTGCTAGAGCCGGGAGGGATCTTGGTGAGCAGTTCTTC. Translation gives CSARAGRDLGEQFF.